This section outlines one T cell receptor beta chain sequence together with its context. Antigen: not known. Sample time point: pre-sensitization, week 0. Treatment denoted: therapeutic diphenylcyclopropenone sensitization with weekly scalp DPC. These data originate in a study of human T cells and chemical hapten exposure. Study information: Readings were taken at 6 days from patch tests that had applied 0.01% DPC to the upper back.

General study findings and limits: Controls formed significantly fewer large CDR3 similarity clusters than expanded TCRs did.

The library gave individual cDNA molecules unique molecular identifiers. TCRdb itself ran the RACE reads through MiXCR, one entry per CDR3 protein. The sample comprises around 120,000 distinct CDR3 sequences, roughly 14% of which are singletons, and 2.5% to 3% rests with the top ten. This clonotype originated in a woman between 18 and 29 years old with alopecia areata. Some clones in this sample may be carry-over from other donors' samples. Sequencing used whole blood, obtained in connection with sensitization to the hapten diphenylcyclopropenone (DPC).

In DNA, the CDR3 is TGTGCCAGCTCACCCACTAGCGGGATATACAATGAGCAGTTCTTC. It specifies CASSPTSGIYNEQFF. The V gene is TRBV18, the J gene TRBJ2-1; 10 bases are a match to TRBD2. The germline V gene has CDR1 KGHSH and CDR2 LQKENI. V dropped 3 bases and J dropped 4; count of bases not matched to a gene: 3. CDR3 length: 15 residues. The full variable domain, rest sourced from reference TRBV18 and TRBJ2-1, is NAGVMQNPRHLVRRRGQEARLRCSPMKGHSHVYWYRQLPEEGLKFMVYLQKENIIDESGMPKERFSAEFPKEGPSILRIQQVVRGDSAAYFCASSPTSGIYNEQFFGPGTRLTVL.